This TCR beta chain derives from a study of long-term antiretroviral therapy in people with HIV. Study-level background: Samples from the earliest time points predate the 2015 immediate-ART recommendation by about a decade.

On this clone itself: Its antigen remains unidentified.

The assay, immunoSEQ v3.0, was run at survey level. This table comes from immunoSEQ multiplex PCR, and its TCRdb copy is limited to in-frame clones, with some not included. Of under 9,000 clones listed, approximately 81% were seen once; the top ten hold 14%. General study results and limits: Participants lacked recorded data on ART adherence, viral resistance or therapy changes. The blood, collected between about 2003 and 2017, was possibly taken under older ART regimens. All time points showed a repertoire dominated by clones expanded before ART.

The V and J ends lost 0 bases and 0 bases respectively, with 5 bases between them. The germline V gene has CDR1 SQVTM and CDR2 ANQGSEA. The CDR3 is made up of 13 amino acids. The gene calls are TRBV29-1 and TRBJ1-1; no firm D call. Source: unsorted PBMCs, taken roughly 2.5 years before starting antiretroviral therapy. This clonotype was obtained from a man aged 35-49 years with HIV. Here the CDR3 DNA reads TGCAGCGTTGAAGAACAGCTGAACACTGAAGCTTTCTTT. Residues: CSVEEQLNTEAFF.